This T cell receptor (beta chain) was captured in a study of blood T cell repertoires in COVID-19. CDR3 size: 15 residues. Trimming took 1 base from V and 0 from J, leaving 9 bases between them. Germline V gives CDR1 MGHRA, CDR2 YSYEKL. Source study methods: Reference gene primer amplification gave nucleated cell count estimates. Generated by immunoSEQ multiplex PCR, the TCRdb table keeps only in-frame clones and is missing some. Clonal size and the V and J genes are those of that table, whereas D and trimming came from the DNA. The table includes about 210,000 clones, 80% to 90% detected once. This chain connects TRBV4-1 to TRBJ1-2; tentatively, D is TRBD1 (6 bases). The sequence derives from a woman in her 50s with active or convalescent COVID-19. The specimen sequenced was peripheral blood. CDR3 residues: CASSQVQGSNYGYTF. The CDR3 DNA follows: TGCGCCAGCAGCCAAGTTCAGGGGTCTAACTATGGCTACACCTTC.